This is a list of T cell receptor beta chains from one sample in a study of control samples from healthy donors and cancer patients. The repertoire was sequenced with immunoSEQ multiplex PCR; TCRdb's copy has only in-frame clones and lacks some. The data contain fewer than 200,000 clones, around 93% of them singletons. Material: blood. All receptors come from a woman aged 60 to 75 in good health. Both conserved end residues are part of each CDR3. D genes are given only for firm matches. Rows give clone size only sometimes, using once, few, many, or a class for an expanded clone.

clone size	V gene	J gene	D gene	CDR3 protein	CDR3 DNA
.	TRBV6-1	TRBJ2-3	.	CASSEQGGESDTQYF	TGTGCCAGCAGTGAACAAGGGGGGGAGTCGGATACGCAGTATTTT
.	TRBV6-2/TRBV6-3	TRBJ1-1	.	CASSYLGTNTEAFF	TGTGCCAGCAGTTACTTAGGGACGAACACTGAAGCTTTCTTT
.	TRBV28	TRBJ2-7	.	CASIAQVSSYEQYF	TGTGCCAGCATCGCACAGGTTTCCTCCTACGAGCAGTACTTC
.	TRBV19	TRBJ1-1	.	CASSASGTNTEAFF	TGTGCCAGTAGTGCGTCAGGGACGAACACTGAAGCTTTCTTT
.	TRBV18	TRBJ2-6	.	CASSRQEAHSGANVLTF	TGTGCCAGCTCACGGCAAGAGGCCCACTCTGGGGCCAACGTCCTGACTTTC
.	TRBV10-1	TRBJ2-1	TRBD2	CASSGIPLSRGGYNEQFF	TGCGCCAGCAGTGGGATACCTCTTTCGCGGGGGGGCTACAATGAGCAGTTCTTC
.	TRBV4-3	TRBJ1-5	.	CASSQDWLGTMQPQHF	TGCGCCAGCAGCCAAGATTGGCTAGGAACAATGCAGCCCCAGCATTTT
.	TRBV10-3	TRBJ1-1	.	CASKEGNTEAFF	TGTGCCAGCAAAGAGGGGAACACTGAAGCTTTCTTT
.	TRBV6-5	TRBJ1-5	TRBD1	CASSSFGQDLGPQHF	TGTGCCAGCAGTTCCTTTGGACAGGACCTTGGGCCCCAGCATTTT
.	TRBV5-6	TRBJ2-1	.	CASSLIITGSYNEQFF	TGTGCCAGCAGCTTAATTATTACGGGCTCCTACAATGAGCAGTTCTTC
.	TRBV7-2	TRBJ2-7	TRBD2	CASSLSAGVFYEQYF	TGTGCCAGCAGCCTGTCGGCGGGGGTGTTTTACGAGCAGTACTTC
.	TRBV10-3	TRBJ1-4	TRBD1	CAISAGQENEKLFF	TGTGCCATCAGCGCGGGACAGGAGAATGAAAAACTGTTTTTT
once	TRBV19	TRBJ1-6	.	CASNPGHLSYNSPLHF	TGTGCCAGTAATCCGGGACACCTCTCCTATAATTCACCCCTCCACTTT
.	TRBV13	TRBJ2-5	TRBD2	CASSPGLAGGQETQYF	TGTGCCAGTAGCCCTGGACTAGCGGGGGGACAAGAGACCCAGTACTTC
.	TRBV18	TRBJ2-7	.	CASSLVRSYEQYF	TGTGCCAGCTCACTAGTACGGTCCTACGAGCAGTACTTC
.	TRBV6-2/TRBV6-3	TRBJ1-2	.	CASSRTWTAASYGYTF	TGTGCCAGCAGCCGCACCTGGACAGCTGCCAGCTATGGCTACACCTTC